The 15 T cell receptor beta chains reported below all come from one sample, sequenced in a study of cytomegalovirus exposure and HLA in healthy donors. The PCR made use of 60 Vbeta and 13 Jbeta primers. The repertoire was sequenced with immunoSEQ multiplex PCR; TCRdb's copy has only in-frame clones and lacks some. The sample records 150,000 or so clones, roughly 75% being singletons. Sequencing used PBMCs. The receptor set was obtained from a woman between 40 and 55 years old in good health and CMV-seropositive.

This CDR3 is CASRPAGPAPYNEQFF. In DNA form, the CDR3 reads TGTGCCAGCAGGCCCGCAGGGCCAGCTCCCTACAATGAGCAGTTCTTC. This sequence joins TRBV7-2 and TRBJ2-1; D might be TRBD1 (5 bases). This CDR3 is 16 amino acids long. V was clipped by 6 bases and J by 2 bases, with 17 bases between them. Germline V gene lookup returns CDR1 SGHTA and CDR2 FQGNSA. Combining the CDR3 with reference TRBV7-2 and TRBJ2-1 gives the whole variable domain GAGVSQSPSNKVTEKGKDVELRCDPISGHTALYWYRQSLGQGLEFLIYFQGNSAPDKSGLPSDRFSAERTGGSVSTLTIQRTQQEDSAVYLCASRPAGPAPYNEQFFGPGTRLTVL.

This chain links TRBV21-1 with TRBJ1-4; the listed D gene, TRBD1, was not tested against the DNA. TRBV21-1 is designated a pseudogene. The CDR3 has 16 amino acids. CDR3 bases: TGTGCCAGCAGCACAGGGGGACAGACGTCCAATGAAAAACTGTTTTTT. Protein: CASSTGGQTSNEKLFF.

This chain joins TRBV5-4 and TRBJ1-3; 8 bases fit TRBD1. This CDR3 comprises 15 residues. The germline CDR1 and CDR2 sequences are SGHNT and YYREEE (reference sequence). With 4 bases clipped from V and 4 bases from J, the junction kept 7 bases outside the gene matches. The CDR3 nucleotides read TGTGCCAGCAGCCTCCAGGGGGCGAGGGGAAACACCATATATTTT. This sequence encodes CASSLQGARGNTIYF.

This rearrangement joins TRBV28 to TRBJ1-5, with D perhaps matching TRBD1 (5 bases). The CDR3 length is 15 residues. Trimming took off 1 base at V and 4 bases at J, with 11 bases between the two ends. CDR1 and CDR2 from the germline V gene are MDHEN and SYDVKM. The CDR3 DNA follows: TGTGCCAGCAGTTTATATTCTGGGGGGAATCAGCCCCAGCATTTT. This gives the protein CASSLYSGGNQPQHF.

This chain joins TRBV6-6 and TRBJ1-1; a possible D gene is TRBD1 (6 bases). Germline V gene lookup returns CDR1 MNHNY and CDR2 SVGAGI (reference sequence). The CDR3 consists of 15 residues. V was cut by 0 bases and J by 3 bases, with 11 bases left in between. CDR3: CASSYSGGAYTEAFF. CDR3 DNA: TGTGCCAGCAGTTACTCCGGGGGGGCTTACACTGAAGCTTTCTTT.

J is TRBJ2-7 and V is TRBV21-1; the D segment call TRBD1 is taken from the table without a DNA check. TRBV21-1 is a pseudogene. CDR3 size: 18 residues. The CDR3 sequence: CASSKVGPGQGLSYEQYF. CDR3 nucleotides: TGTGCCAGCAGCAAAGTAGGCCCGGGACAGGGTCTCTCCTACGAGCAGTACTTC.

CDR3: CASSPWTSGRADEQYF. The CDR3 region has the DNA TGTGCCAGCAGTCCGTGGACTAGCGGGAGGGCCGACGAGCAGTACTTC. The chain is built from TRBV28 and TRBJ2-7; 15 bases are a match to TRBD2. The CDR3 length is 16 residues. After removal of 5 bases from V and 5 bases from J, the junction contained 7 bases not matched to a gene. Germline V lookup: CDR1 MDHEN, CDR2 SYDVKM. Looking up the rest from reference TRBV28 and TRBJ2-7 gives the full variable domain: DVKVTQSSRYLVKRTGEKVFLECVQDMDHENMFWYRQDPGLGLRLIYFSYDVKMKEKGDIPEGYSVSREKKERFSLILESASTNQTSMYLCASSPWTSGRADEQYFGPGTRLTVT.

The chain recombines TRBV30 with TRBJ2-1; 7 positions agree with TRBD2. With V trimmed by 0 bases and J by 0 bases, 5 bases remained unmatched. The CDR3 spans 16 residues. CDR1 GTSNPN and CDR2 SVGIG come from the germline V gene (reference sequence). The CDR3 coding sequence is TGTGCCTGGAGTGTTGCGCGGACTAGCTCCTACAATGAGCAGTTCTTC. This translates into CAWSVARTSSYNEQFF.

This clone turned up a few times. CDR3 region: CAISGSTGGVETQYF. CDR3 in DNA: TGTGCCATCAGTGGGTCGACAGGGGGCGTAGAGACCCAGTACTTC. V usage is TRBV10-3 and J usage is TRBJ2-5; 10 nucleotides line up with TRBD1. CDR3 length equals 15 residues. J gave up 4 bases and V 4 bases, and 6 bases lay outside the gene matches. Looked up from germline, CDR1 is ENHRY and CDR2 is SYGVKD.

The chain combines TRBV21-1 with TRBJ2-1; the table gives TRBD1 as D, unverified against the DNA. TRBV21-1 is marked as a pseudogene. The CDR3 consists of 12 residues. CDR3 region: CASSGGNNEQFF. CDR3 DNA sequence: TGTGCCAGCAGCGGGGGCAACAATGAGCAGTTCTTC.

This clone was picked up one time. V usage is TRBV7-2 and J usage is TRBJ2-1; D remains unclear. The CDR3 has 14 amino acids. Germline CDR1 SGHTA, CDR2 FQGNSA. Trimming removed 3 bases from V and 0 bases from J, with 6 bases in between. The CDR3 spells CASSLGSSYNEQFF. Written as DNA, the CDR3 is TGTGCCAGCAGCTTGGGCAGCTCCTACAATGAGCAGTTCTTC.

This CDR3 is CASSSQVMNTEAFF. The CDR3 coding sequence is TGTGCCAGCAGTTCCCAGGTTATGAACACTGAAGCTTTCTTT. The chain has TRBV27 and TRBJ1-1; D is ambiguous. CDR1 MNHEY and CDR2 SMNVEV come from the germline V gene (reference sequence). The ends were cut back, 4 bases at V and 0 bases at J, with 9 bases in the middle. The CDR3 extends over 14 amino acids.

As DNA, the CDR3 is TGTGCCAGCAGCCCCGCTAACTCCTACAATGAGCAGTTCTTC. It yields the protein CASSPANSYNEQFF. J is TRBJ2-1 and V is TRBV7-3; D gene ambiguous. Trimming stripped 5 bases from V and 0 bases from J, with 8 bases between. Germline values: CDR1 SGHTA, CDR2 FQGTGA. The CDR3 is 14 residues long. Using reference TRBV7-3 and TRBJ2-1 for the parts outside the CDR3, the full variable domain is GAGVSQTPSNKVTEKGKYVELRCDPISGHTALYWYRQSLGQGPEFLIYFQGTGAADDSGLPNDRFFAVRPEGSVSTLKIQRTERGDSAVYLCASSPANSYNEQFFGPGTRLTVL.

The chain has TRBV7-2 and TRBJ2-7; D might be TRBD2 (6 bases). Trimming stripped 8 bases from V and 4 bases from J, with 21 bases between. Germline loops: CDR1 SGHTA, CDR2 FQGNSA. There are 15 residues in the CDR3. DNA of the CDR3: TGTGCCAGCGCCACGGGCGTAGGAGGGAGTTACGAGCAGTACTTC. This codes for CASATGVGGSYEQYF.

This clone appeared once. The CDR3 loop reads CAAHRGSTDTQYF. In DNA form, the CDR3 reads TGTGCCGCCCATAGAGGGTCCACAGATACGCAGTATTTT. This sequence joins TRBV7-9 and TRBJ2-3, with D tentatively TRBD2 (5 bases). Germline V CDR1 and CDR2: SEHNR, FQNEAQ (reference sequence). The CDR3 consists of 13 residues. Trimming shortened V by 11 bases and J by 2 bases, and 14 bases separated the two germline ends.